This record looks at one T cell receptor (beta chain) sequence and its context. Looked up from germline, CDR1 is KGHDR and CDR2 is SFDVKD. This CDR3 comprises 13 residues. Trimming took off 2 bases at V and 11 bases at J, with 14 bases between the two ends. This sample was taken from a study of blood T cell repertoires in COVID-19. Data came from immunoSEQ multiplex PCR; TCRdb stores just in-frame clones and leaves some out. The sample has about 330,000 clones, roughly 87% seen once. V and J are TRBV24-1 and TRBJ1-1; D may be TRBD1 (6 bases). The TCR comes from a woman between 25 and 40 years old who had recovered from COVID-19. Source material: PBMCs or T cells enriched from blood (not recorded which). The CDR3 sequence: CATSDSGDTRAFF. The CDR3 DNA follows: TGTGCCACCAGTGATTCTGGGGACACCCGGGCTTTCTTT.